The subject of this entry is one T cell receptor (beta chain). Clones were read by immunoSEQ multiplex PCR, and TCRdb kept only the in-frame ones, dropping some. This sample carries about 490,000 clones, roughly 80% of them seen once, and the ten largest clones take roughly 13%. V shed 4 bases and J 4 bases; nucleotides not matched to a gene: 13. Germline V gives CDR1 MNHEY, CDR2 SMNVEV (reference sequence). There are 16 residues in the CDR3. This record comes from a study of shared clonotypes between healthy human individuals. Material: PBMCs. The V and J genes are TRBV27 and TRBJ2-7; 7 positions match TRBD1. The origin of this receptor is a woman between 35 and 50 years old in good health. Some clones in this sample may be carry-over from other donors' samples. CDR3 protein: CASSSQFRTGPYEQYF. CDR3 DNA: TGTGCCAGCAGTTCCCAGTTCCGGACAGGACCGTACGAGCAGTACTTC.